These 14 T cell receptor beta chains came from one sample sequenced in a study of cytotoxic CD8 clonotypes in ibrutinib-treated CLL. The data were produced by immunoSEQ multiplex PCR, yet TCRdb's version contains in-frame clones alone and is incomplete. The sample includes about 97,000 clones, around 80% of them seen just once. The sequenced sample was PBMCs, obtained after 12 months of ibrutinib treatment. These receptors all stem from a human donor with chronic lymphocytic leukemia.

This clone was seen only a few times. The rearrangement links TRBV10-1 to TRBJ2-7; D is perhaps TRBD2 (5 bases). Per the germline V gene, CDR1 is WNHNN and CDR2 is SYGVQD (reference sequence). This CDR3 comprises 14 residues. V gave up 1 base and J gave up 2 bases, with 9 bases separating them. Here the CDR3 reads CASSEYSRAYEQYF. CDR3 sequence (DNA): TGCGCCAGCAGTGAGTACTCGCGGGCCTACGAGCAGTACTTC.

The chain employs TRBV5-1 and TRBJ1-6; 8 nucleotides align to TRBD1. The ends lost 1 base at V and 8 bases at J; junction bases unmatched: 8. The CDR3 loop spans 16 amino acids. Germline lookup yields CDR1 SGHRS and CDR2 YFSETQ. CDR3 nucleotide sequence: TGCGCCAGCAGCTTGTTTTCCGCAGGGGGCTATTCACCCCTCCACTTT. Its protein is CASSLFSAGGYSPLHF.

The genes are TRBV6-1 and TRBJ2-7, with TRBD2 matching over 8 bases. With 7 bases clipped from V and 2 bases from J, the junction kept 4 bases outside the gene matches. Germline V gives CDR1 MNHNS, CDR2 SASEGT. The CDR3 extends over 13 amino acids. The CDR3 nucleotides are TGTGCCAGCATCCGGGGGGGTCCCTACGAGCAGTACTTC. Its translation: CASIRGGPYEQYF.

The table lists this clone with a few counts. CDR3 coding DNA: TGTGCCAGCAGTGAATATGGTGAAGCTTTCTTT. It translates to CASSEYGEAFF. V is TRBV25-1 and J is TRBJ1-1; D is undetermined. Germline assignment: CDR1 MGHDK and CDR2 SYGVNS. There are 11 residues in the CDR3. Trimming stripped 0 bases from V and 7 bases from J, with 3 bases between.

The sample holds one count of this clone. The V gene is TRBV6-5, the J gene TRBJ1-6; D is undetermined. Germline V CDR1 and CDR2: MNHEY, SVGAGI. V was pared by 0 bases and J by 7 bases, with 4 bases between. This CDR3 has 13 amino acids. CDR3 DNA sequence: TGTGCCAGCAGTTACTCGAGGAATTCACCCCTCCACTTT. This sequence encodes CASSYSRNSPLHF.

This clone was seen many times. This chain joins TRBV6-1 and TRBJ1-6; no reliable D call. Germline loops: CDR1 MNHNS, CDR2 SASEGT. The CDR3 is 14 amino acids. With 6 bases removed from V and 6 bases from J, the gap between germline ends came to 12 bases. As DNA, the CDR3 is TGTGCCAGCAGGGGCACACCGAGTAATTCACCCCTCCACTTT. It translates to CASRGTPSNSPLHF.

This clone was observed a single time. V and J are TRBV7-3 and TRBJ2-6, with D perhaps given as TRBD1 or TRBD2 (7 bases each). The V end was cut by 5 bases, the J end by 0 bases, with 20 bases between. CDR3 length: 19 residues. Germline lookup yields CDR1 SGHTA and CDR2 FQGTGA. In nucleotides, the CDR3 is TGTGCCAGCAGCCTGAGAGGGGGGGACAGCCGCTCTGGGGCCAACGTCCTGACTTTC. It is translated as CASSLRGGDSRSGANVLTF.

This clone came up a few times. The V gene is TRBV6-4, the J gene TRBJ2-6; D is uncertain. V lost 1 base to trimming and J lost 0 bases, with 1 base between them. The CDR3 has 14 amino acids. The germline V gene has CDR1 MRHNA and CDR2 SNTAGT. This CDR3 reads CASSDFSGANVLTF. The CDR3 DNA is TGTGCCAGCAGTGACTTCTCTGGGGCCAACGTCCTGACTTTC.

This clone was picked up one time. The rearrangement uses TRBV28 and TRBJ1-4; D gene uncertain. CDR3 length: 14 residues. CDR1 is MDHEN, CDR2 SYDVKM, per germline. Between the trimmed V and J ends, which lost 8 bases and 0 bases, there was a span of 10 bases. CDR3 nucleotide sequence: TGTGCCAGCGGGGAATCTGCAACTAATGAAAAACTGTTTTTT. Translating gives CASGESATNEKLFF.

This clone showed up just a few times. The chain uses TRBV7-2 and TRBJ2-7, with TRBD2 matching over 11 bases. The germline gives CDR1 SGHTA, CDR2 FQGNSA. CDR3 length equals 15 residues. Germline trimming cut 4 bases from V and 2 bases from J; bases unmatched to any gene: 4. CDR3 amino acids: CASSSIAGGTYEQYF. The CDR3 DNA is TGTGCCAGCAGCTCAATAGCGGGGGGGACCTACGAGCAGTACTTC.

The rearrangement joins TRBV6-6 to TRBJ1-5; 8 bases fit TRBD1. Losses at the gene ends were 4 bases for V and 0 bases for J; bases not matched to a gene: 5. Looked up from germline, CDR1 is MNHNY and CDR2 is SVGAGI (reference sequence). This CDR3 has 16 residues. Here the CDR3 DNA reads TGTGCCAGCAGTTCCCCGGGACAGGTTAGCAATCAGCCCCAGCATTTT. It specifies CASSSPGQVSNQPQHF.

V gene TRBV7-7 combines with J gene TRBJ2-3, with D perhaps TRBD1 or TRBD2 (5 bases each). The CDR3 length is 14 residues. V was clipped by 5 bases and J by 6 bases, with 15 bases between them. Germline CDR1 SSHAT, CDR2 FNYEAQ (reference sequence). The CDR3, as DNA: TGTGCCAGCAGCCCGACAGTATGGGGGGATACGCAGTATTTT. This codes for CASSPTVWGDTQYF.

The rearrangement links TRBV5-1 to TRBJ1-5, with TRBD1 identical over 10 bases. This CDR3 region has 16 residues. The ends lost 0 bases at V and 4 bases at J; junction bases unmatched: 4. CDR1 and CDR2 from the germline V gene are SGHRS and YFSETQ. CDR3 DNA: TGCGCCAGCAGCTTGGATGGACAGGGGGTTAATCAGCCCCAGCATTTT. Translating it yields CASSLDGQGVNQPQHF.

The CDR3 nucleotides read TGCAGCGTTGAAACTCCCCCCCACGGGCAGTTCTTC. This translates into CSVETPPHGQFF. V usage is TRBV29-1 and J usage is TRBJ2-1; D gene ambiguous. CDR1 is SQVTM and CDR2 is ANQGSEA in the germline V gene. The CDR3 is 12 amino acids. The V end was cut by 2 bases, the J end by 12 bases, with 14 bases between.